The 9 T cell receptor beta chains below come from one sample, sequenced in a study of T cell repertoires in cytomegalovirus infection. These receptors have no known antigen. A single record per CDR3 protein comes from TCRdb applying MiXCR to the reads. Among roughly 570,000 distinct CDR3 sequences, around two fifths were seen once, and the ten largest hold about half. This specimen consisted of cultured PBMCs, obtained from culture after CMV antigen stimulation. These receptor sequences come from a human donor in good health (CMV status not recorded). Some clones in this sample may be carry-over from other donors' samples.

The chain recombines TRBV18 with TRBJ1-6; D remains ambiguous. Trimming left V 3 bases short and J 4 bases short, with 16 bases between. Germline loops: CDR1 KGHSH, CDR2 LQKENI. The CDR3 spans 17 residues. The CDR3 spells CASSPFNLRSYNSPLHF. The CDR3 DNA follows: TGTGCCAGCTCACCCTTTAATTTACGAAGTTATAATTCACCCCTCCACTTT.

This clonotype was counted between two and nine times. The rearrangement uses TRBV5-5 and TRBJ2-1; the match to TRBD2 covers 10 bases. This CDR3 comprises 14 residues. Germline CDR1 is SGHKS and CDR2 is YYEKEE (reference sequence). V was clipped by 2 bases and J by 6 bases; unmatched bases: 2. CDR3 nucleotides: TGTGCCAGCAGCTTCCTAGCGGGAGTCAATGAGCAGTTCTTC. Protein sequence: CASSFLAGVNEQFF.

The chain links TRBV12-3 or TRBV12-4 to TRBJ2-7; TRBD1 might be the D (5 bases). This CDR3 comprises 14 residues. Trimming left V 3 bases short and J 2 bases short, with 11 bases between. The CDR3 here is CASSFLTDTYEQYF. The CDR3, as DNA: TGTGCCAGCAGTTTTCTGACAGATACCTACGAGCAGTACTTC.

This clonotype occurred many times. The rearrangement joins TRBV7-2 to TRBJ2-7; 8 bases are shared with TRBD1. The V gene end was trimmed by 3 bases and the J gene end by 3 bases; junction bases not matched to a gene: 7. CDR1 is SGHTA and CDR2 is FQGNSA in the germline V gene. This CDR3 comprises 15 residues. The CDR3 sequence: CASSFGGTGHYEQYF. The CDR3 bases are TGTGCCAGCAGCTTCGGCGGGACAGGCCACTACGAGCAGTACTTC.

The rearrangement links TRBV12-3 or TRBV12-4 to TRBJ1-5, with 12 bases identical to TRBD1. Trimming at V came to 8 bases and at J to 4 bases, leaving 12 bases not matched to a gene. The CDR3 runs 17 residues. The CDR3 DNA sequence: TGTGCCAGCTCTGATTCGGGGGACAGGGGGCGAAATCAGCCCCAGCATTTT. Its protein product is CASSDSGDRGRNQPQHF.

The V and J genes are TRBV29-1 and TRBJ1-2; TRBD1 might be the D (6 bases). This CDR3 is 13 amino acids long. CDR1 and CDR2 (germline): SQVTM, ANQGSEA. V gave up 7 bases and J gave up 6 bases, with 18 bases separating them. CDR3 residues: CSAAGVAGNGYTF. For the CDR3, the DNA is TGCAGCGCGGCAGGGGTTGCGGGTAATGGCTACACCTTC.

This clonotype was observed a handful of times. This chain joins TRBV7-2 and TRBJ2-4, with D perhaps TRBD2 (5 bases). Germline V gives CDR1 SGHTA, CDR2 FQGNSA. CDR3 length equals 15 residues. V gave up 4 bases and J gave up 9 bases, with 19 bases separating them. CDR3 DNA: TGTGCCAGCAGCTCTCTTTTCGGGCGAGGGAGCATTCAGTACTTC. Translating gives CASSSLFGRGSIQYF.

V gene TRBV7-6 combines with J gene TRBJ1-4; TRBD1 might be the D (6 bases). This CDR3 is built from 15 residues. Trimming stripped 2 bases from V and 3 bases from J, with 10 bases between. Germline values: CDR1 SGHVS, CDR2 FNYEAQ. The chain's CDR3 is CASSLLSGANEKLFF. CDR3 DNA sequence: TGTGCCAGCAGCTTATTATCAGGGGCTAATGAAAAACTGTTTTTT.

This rearrangement joins TRBV7-2 to TRBJ2-1; no clear D gene. Germline lookup yields CDR1 SGHTA and CDR2 FQGNSA. Trimming shortened V by 0 bases and J by 8 bases, and 8 bases separated the two germline ends. This CDR3 comprises 13 residues. The CDR3 DNA follows: TGTGCCAGCAGCTTAGCGCGAGAGGATGAGCAGTTCTTC. This translates into CASSLAREDEQFF.